The 7 T cell receptor beta chains below come from one sample, sequenced in a study of cytotoxic CD8 clonotypes in ibrutinib-treated CLL. Clones were sequenced by immunoSEQ multiplex PCR, and TCRdb holds only the in-frame ones, with some missing. The data show some 47,000 clones, with around 60% seen just once and approximately 30% held by the top ten. The source was PBMCs, collected after 24 months of ibrutinib treatment. These receptors all come from a human donor with chronic lymphocytic leukemia.

This clone was seen a few times. This chain connects TRBV5-6 to TRBJ1-6; tentative D call: TRBD1 (5 bases). V lost 4 bases and J lost 3, with 11 bases in between. The CDR3 is 15 amino acids. Germline CDR1 is SGHDT and CDR2 is YYEEEE. CDR3 region: CASSRRDGYNSPLHF. DNA of the CDR3: TGTGCCAGCAGCCGTCGGGACGGCTATAATTCACCCCTCCACTTT.

The chain carries TRBV19 and TRBJ2-5, with 7 bases matching TRBD1. The germline V gene encodes CDR1 LNHDA and CDR2 SQIVND (reference sequence). J lost 2 bases, V lost 7 bases, and 4 bases had no gene match. The CDR3 is 13 residues long. CDR3 nucleotide sequence: TGTGCCAGTACCCGGACAGGTCAAGAGACCCAGTACTTC. This gives the protein CASTRTGQETQYF.

The V gene is TRBV5-1, the J gene TRBJ2-5, with no clear D. Trimming stripped 1 base from V and 2 bases from J, with 9 bases between. This CDR3 has 14 residues. Germline values: CDR1 SGHRS, CDR2 YFSETQ. CDR3 sequence reads: CASSLSIAQETQYF. For the CDR3, the DNA is TGCGCCAGCAGCTTGAGTATTGCGCAAGAGACCCAGTACTTC.

CDR3 DNA sequence: TGCAGCGTTGATGAATCCCGGGGTAGGACTGAAGCTTTCTTT. It encodes CSVDESRGRTEAFF. The V call is TRBV29-1, the J call TRBJ1-1, with D unresolved. Trimming left V 3 bases short and J 5 bases short, with 16 bases between. In germline, CDR1 is SQVTM, CDR2 ANQGSEA. There are 14 residues in the CDR3. Variable domain in full (rest from reference TRBV29-1 and TRBJ1-1): SAVISQKPSRDICQRGTSLTIQCQVDSQVTMMFWYRQQPGQSLTLIATANQGSEATYESGFVIDKFPISRPNLTFSTLTVSNMSPEDSSIYLCSVDESRGRTEAFFGQGTRLTVV.

The J gene is TRBJ1-1, the V gene TRBV5-6, with D possibly being TRBD1 (6 bases). Trimming stripped 6 bases from V and 7 bases from J, with 16 bases between. This CDR3 has 13 residues. The germline CDR1 and CDR2 sequences are SGHDT and YYEEEE. Written as DNA, the CDR3 is TGTGCCAGCACCTTCTCACTGGACAGTGAAGCTTTCTTT. Translated, it gives CASTFSLDSEAFF.

This clone appeared once. This sequence joins TRBV19 and TRBJ2-7, with D perhaps given as TRBD1 or TRBD2 (5 bases each). V lost 6 bases and J lost 5, with 20 bases in between. This CDR3 comprises 15 residues. The V gene's germline CDR1 is LNHDA and CDR2 SQIVND (reference sequence). For the CDR3, the DNA is TGTGCCAGTAGGAATAGACCGGGACGATACGACGAGCAGTACTTC. It encodes CASRNRPGRYDEQYF.

This rearrangement joins TRBV5-8 to TRBJ2-7; a weak D match, TRBD1 (5 bases). The V end was cut by 0 bases, the J end by 8 bases, with 15 bases between. Per the germline V gene, CDR1 is SGHTS and CDR2 is YDEGEE. The CDR3 runs 14 residues. CDR3 region: CASSLEGIRVKQYF. Here the CDR3 DNA reads TGTGCCAGCAGCTTGGAGGGGATTCGAGTCAAGCAGTACTTC.